This record concerns one T cell receptor beta chain sequence. The antigen is undetermined. The V and J ends lost 4 bases and 4 bases respectively, with 10 bases between them. This CDR3 is built from 14 residues. Looked up from germline, CDR1 is LGHNA and CDR2 is YNFKEQ. These data come from a study of cytomegalovirus exposure and HLA in healthy donors. This table comes from immunoSEQ multiplex PCR, and its TCRdb copy is limited to in-frame clones, with some not included. The sample carries 80,000 to 100,000 clones, 70% to 90% recorded once. General study points: Per published reports, the classifier diagnosed cytomegalovirus status with high specificity and sensitivity.

What was sequenced was PBMCs. The TCR originated in a woman under 40 in good health and CMV-seronegative. The chain carries TRBV4-2 and TRBJ2-2; no clear D. The CDR3 protein is CASSPASGTGELFF. In nucleotides, the CDR3 is TGTGCCAGCAGCCCCGCTAGTGGCACCGGGGAGCTGTTTTTT.